This entry lists 18 T cell receptor beta chains sequenced from one sample in a study of cytomegalovirus exposure and HLA in healthy donors. The PCR used 60 Vbeta and 13 Jbeta primers. Measured with immunoSEQ multiplex PCR; TCRdb has only the in-frame clones, and not every one. The data contain about 160,000 clones, about four fifths of them singletons. The sequenced material came from PBMCs. The receptors derive from a man aged 30 to 45 in good health and CMV-seronegative.

This chain links TRBV9 with TRBJ2-3; no clear D. Germline assignment: CDR1 SGDLS and CDR2 YYNGEE. Between the trimmed V and J ends, which lost 3 bases and 2 bases, there was a span of 10 bases. The CDR3 runs 14 residues. Here the CDR3 reads CASSGDQYTDTQYF. The CDR3 nucleotides are TGTGCCAGCAGCGGAGATCAATACACAGATACGCAGTATTTT.

This clone was detected a few times. The chain employs TRBV6-6 and TRBJ2-7; possible D gene TRBD2, 6 bases. CDR3 length: 15 residues. Trimming cost V 0 bases and J 5 bases, with 14 bases left between them. Per the germline V gene, CDR1 is MNHNY and CDR2 is SVGAGI (reference sequence). CDR3 DNA: TGTGCCAGCAGTTACTCGATGGAGGGTACCAACGAGCAGTACTTC. Its protein product is CASSYSMEGTNEQYF.

V usage is TRBV4-1 and J usage is TRBJ2-7; TRBD2 matches at 7 bases. V trimming: 1 base; J trimming: 3 bases; junction bases outside the gene matches: 3. In germline, CDR1 is MGHRA, CDR2 YSYEKL. The CDR3 covers 14 residues. The CDR3: CASSQVGGNYEQYF. The CDR3 bases are TGCGCCAGCAGCCAAGTGGGGGGGAACTACGAGCAGTACTTC.

This sequence joins TRBV25-1 and TRBJ1-2; D is ambiguous. CDR3 length equals 13 residues. Per the germline V gene, CDR1 is MGHDK and CDR2 is SYGVNS. V gave up 6 bases and J gave up 8 bases, with 16 bases separating them. This CDR3 reads CASSQPRGRGYTF. The CDR3 DNA sequence: TGTGCCAGCAGCCAGCCGCGGGGTCGGGGCTACACCTTC.

The chain carries TRBV19 and TRBJ2-1; 13 bases are a match to TRBD2. The CDR3 has 18 amino acids. Germline V gene data show CDR1 as LNHDA and CDR2 as SQIVND (reference sequence). V dropped 5 bases and J dropped 6; count of bases not matched to a gene: 13. The CDR3 loop reads CASSPQVPTSGGPNEQFF. The CDR3 nucleotides read TGTGCCAGTAGTCCCCAAGTCCCGACTAGCGGGGGGCCCAATGAGCAGTTCTTC.

The chain employs TRBV14 and TRBJ2-3; D is possibly TRBD1 (5 bases). The CDR3 totals 13 residues. Germline V gene lookup returns CDR1 SGHDN and CDR2 FVKESK. Trimming took 4 bases from V and 6 from J, leaving 11 bases between them. CDR3 sequence reads: CASSLIRGDTQYF. DNA of the CDR3: TGTGCCAGCAGCCTTATTAGGGGCGATACGCAGTATTTT.

The V and J genes are TRBV30 and TRBJ2-2, with 9 bases aligning to TRBD1. V lost 6 bases and J lost 7; bases outside the gene matches: 18. The CDR3 is 17 amino acids. In germline, CDR1 is GTSNPN, CDR2 SVGIG (reference sequence). CDR3 nucleotide sequence: TGTGCCTGTAACCTTAGCCCGGGACAGGGAGGAAACGGGGAGCTGTTTTTT. Its translation: CACNLSPGQGGNGELFF.

This clone occurred once. The chain joins TRBV15 to TRBJ2-1; the D gene is possibly TRBD2 (5 bases). V lost 5 bases to trimming and J lost 5 bases, with 19 bases between them. CDR1 and CDR2 from the germline V gene are LNHNV and YYDKDF (reference sequence). This CDR3 contains 16 residues. CDR3 sequence: CATSPNLGGQNNEQFF. Written as DNA, the CDR3 is TGTGCCACCAGCCCCAATTTGGGCGGGCAGAACAATGAGCAGTTCTTC. Based on the CDR3 plus reference TRBV15 and TRBJ2-1, the full variable domain is DAMVIQNPRYQVTQFGKPVTLSCSQTLNHNVMYWYQQKSSQAPKLLFHYYDKDFNNEADTPDNFQSRRPNTSFCFLDIRSPGLGDTAMYLCATSPNLGGQNNEQFFGPGTRLTVL.

The genes are TRBV18 and TRBJ1-4; D unclear. Germline CDR1 is KGHSH and CDR2 is LQKENI. This CDR3 region has 14 residues. V lost 6 bases and J lost 4, with 12 bases in between. CDR3 region: CASSHDGDNEKLFF. CDR3 in DNA: TGTGCCAGCTCGCACGACGGGGATAATGAAAAACTGTTTTTT.

This clone appeared a single time. The chain couples TRBV5-6 to TRBJ2-1; D perhaps matches TRBD2 (5 bases). This CDR3 has 15 amino acids. CDR1 SGHDT and CDR2 YYEEEE come from the germline V gene. V gave up 0 bases and J gave up 6 bases, with 13 bases separating them. This CDR3 is CASSLVLAPSNEQFF. CDR3 coding DNA: TGTGCCAGCAGCTTGGTTCTAGCTCCCTCCAATGAGCAGTTCTTC.

The rearrangement uses TRBV7-2 and TRBJ2-2; D gene ambiguous. The V end lost 7 bases, the J end lost 0 bases, and 9 bases lay between the germline ends. The CDR3 loop spans 14 amino acids. Germline V gives CDR1 SGHTA, CDR2 FQGNSA. CDR3 bases: TGTGCCAGCACCCCGACACCGAACACCGGGGAGCTGTTTTTT. Translation gives CASTPTPNTGELFF.

V is TRBV5-1 and J is TRBJ2-4, with TRBD1 identical over 8 bases. The CDR3 is 18 amino acids. V gave up 4 bases and J gave up 0 bases; unmatched junction bases: 12. Per germline, CDR1 SGHRS and CDR2 YFSETQ. The CDR3 DNA is TGCGCCAGCAGCGACGACTCAGGGGGCTGGTTAGCCAAAAACATTCAGTACTTC. Protein: CASSDDSGGWLAKNIQYF.

The V call is TRBV28, the J call TRBJ2-1; 9 bases line up with TRBD2. The germline gives CDR1 MDHEN, CDR2 SYDVKM. The CDR3 is 17 amino acids. Unmatched junction bases numbered 5, after V lost 2 bases and J lost 0 bases. Here the CDR3 DNA reads TGTGCCAGCAGTTTAACTAGCGGGTTTAGCTCCTACAATGAGCAGTTCTTC. Translation gives CASSLTSGFSSYNEQFF.

This sequence joins TRBV7-3 and TRBJ2-1; 8 bases agree with TRBD2. The CDR3 consists of 16 residues. The germline CDR1 and CDR2 sequences are SGHTA and FQGTGA. The ends lost 5 bases at V and 8 bases at J; junction bases unmatched: 14. The CDR3 DNA reads TGTGCCAGCAGCCCCCCAAAGGGACTAGGGAGCTATGAGCAGTTCTTC. The encoded protein is CASSPPKGLGSYEQFF.

The chain couples TRBV5-1 to TRBJ1-1; 8 nucleotides match TRBD1. This CDR3 is 17 amino acids long. The junction had 16 bases not matched to a gene; V was cut back by 4 bases and J by 5 bases. CDR1 is SGHRS, CDR2 YFSETQ, per germline. The CDR3 DNA follows: TGCGCCAGCAGCCCGAGGTGGGCCCCGGGACAGGCAACTGAAGCTTTCTTT. It translates to CASSPRWAPGQATEAFF.

The rearrangement links TRBV30 to TRBJ2-3, with D possibly matching TRBD2 (5 bases). V shed 1 base and J shed 1 base, with 9 bases lying between them. Looked up from germline, CDR1 is GTSNPN and CDR2 is SVGIG (reference sequence). The CDR3 has 14 residues. The CDR3 coding sequence is TGTGCCTGGAGTGAAGGAGGAGGCACAGATACGCAGTATTTT. As protein: CAWSEGGGTDTQYF. Supplemented by reference TRBV30 and TRBJ2-3, the full variable domain reads SQTIHQWPATLVQPVGSPLSLECTVEGTSNPNLYWYRQAAGRGLQLLFYSVGIGQISSEVPQNLSASRPQDRQFILSSKKLLLSDSGFYLCAWSEGGGTDTQYFGPGTRLTVL.

The chain is built from TRBV5-4 and TRBJ1-1, with 7 nucleotides matching TRBD1. There are 15 residues in the CDR3. Germline V gene sequence: CDR1 SGHNT, CDR2 YYREEE (reference sequence). The V gene end was trimmed by 3 bases and the J gene end by 0 bases; junction bases not matched to a gene: 5. CDR3 sequence: CASSSSGGLNTEAFF. DNA for the CDR3: TGTGCCAGCAGCTCCTCAGGGGGACTGAACACTGAAGCTTTCTTT.

The chain uses TRBV5-6 and TRBJ2-7, with 7 bases matching TRBD1. Germline values: CDR1 SGHDT, CDR2 YYEEEE. The J segment lost 2 bases and the V segment lost 4 bases, leaving 6 bases of the junction unmatched. The CDR3 is 14 residues long. The CDR3 region is CASSHTGVPYEQYF. The CDR3, as DNA: TGTGCCAGCAGCCATACAGGGGTACCCTACGAGCAGTACTTC. Full variable domain (outside the CDR3, taken from reference TRBV5-6 and TRBJ2-7): DAGVTQSPTHLIKTRGQQVTLRCSPKSGHDTVSWYQQALGQGPQFIFQYYEEEERQRGNFPDRFSGHQFPNYSSELNVNALLLGDSALYLCASSHTGVPYEQYFGPGTRLTVT.